This TCR beta chain emerged from a study of cytomegalovirus exposure and HLA in healthy donors. This clone has more than one count but fewer than ten. PCR used 60 Vbeta primers and 13 Jbeta primers. The data were produced by immunoSEQ multiplex PCR, yet TCRdb's version contains in-frame clones alone and is incomplete. The repertoire holds 100,000 or so clones, with more than 65% as singletons. Trimming left V 1 base short and J 8 bases short, with 21 bases between. Germline CDR1 SGHTA, CDR2 FQGNSA. The CDR3 is made up of 17 amino acids. The sequence was obtained from a man aged 35 to 55 in good health and CMV-seropositive. V and J are TRBV7-2 and TRBJ2-1; possibly TRBD1 for D (6 bases). The sample taken for sequencing was PBMCs. Here the CDR3 DNA reads TGTGCCAGCAGCTTAGAGGGGGACCGTCTACGAGGGGATGAGCAGTTCTTC. Its protein product is CASSLEGDRLRGDEQFF.